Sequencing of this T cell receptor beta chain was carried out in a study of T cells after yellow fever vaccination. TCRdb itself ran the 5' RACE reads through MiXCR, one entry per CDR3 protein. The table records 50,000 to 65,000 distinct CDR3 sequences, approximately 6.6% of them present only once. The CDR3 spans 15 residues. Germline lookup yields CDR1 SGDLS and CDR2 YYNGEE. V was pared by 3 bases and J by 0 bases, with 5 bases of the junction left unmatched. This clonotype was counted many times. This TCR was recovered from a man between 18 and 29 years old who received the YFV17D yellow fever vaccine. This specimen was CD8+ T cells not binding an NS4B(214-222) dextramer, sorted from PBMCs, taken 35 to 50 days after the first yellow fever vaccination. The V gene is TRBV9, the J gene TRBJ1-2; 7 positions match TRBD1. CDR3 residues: CASSAGGPTNYGYTF. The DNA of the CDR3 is TGTGCCAGCAGCGCAGGGGGACCGACTAACTATGGCTACACCTTC.